The subject of this entry is one T cell receptor (beta chain). The source of the sample is a study of blood T cell repertoires in COVID-19. Study at large: The United States, Italy and Spain provided the acute and convalescent COVID-19 samples. The analysed material was cDNA or gDNA that came from T cells, B-cell-depleted T cells, or PBMCs.

Methods used by the authors: Using reference gene primer amplification, nucleated cell counts were estimated. The table came from immunoSEQ multiplex PCR; TCRdb's copy has only in-frame clones and leaves some out. D and trimming were read from the DNA, whereas the V and J calls and clone size are those reported in that table. The sample lists approximately 170,000 clones; 80% to 85% were seen once. Germline loops: CDR1 SGHRS, CDR2 YFSETQ. This CDR3 comprises 16 residues. Trimming took off 0 bases at V and 0 bases at J, with 12 bases between the two ends. V is TRBV5-1 and J is TRBJ1-1; TRBD1 is a possible D gene (5 bases). The receptor comes from a man aged 65 to 85 with active or convalescent COVID-19. The sequencing sample was made of peripheral blood. CDR3 bases: TGCGCCAGCAGCTTGGGCCGGGGGGGAATGAACACTGAAGCTTTCTTT. This gives the protein CASSLGRGGMNTEAFF.